A selection of T cell receptor beta chains follows, all from one sample in a study of cytomegalovirus exposure and HLA in healthy donors. Sequenced by immunoSEQ multiplex PCR; TCRdb stores in-frame clones only, minus some. The sample gives 160,000 or so clones, roughly 91% of which show up once; roughly 3% is in the top ten. Input material: PBMCs. The receptor source for this set is a young man in good health and CMV-seronegative. Each CDR3 is given with its conserved first and last residue. A D gene is named only where the DNA matches it firmly. Part of the rows lack a size; the others show once, few, many or a class for expanded clones.

j_gene	abundance	v_gene	d_gene	CDR3aa	CDR3nt
TRBJ2-3	.	TRBV7-6	TRBD1	CASSPRDRFTDTQYF	TGTGCCAGCAGCCCTAGGGACAGGTTCACAGATACGCAGTATTTT
TRBJ1-1	.	TRBV10-3	TRBD1	CAISEDAGTVGAEAFF	TGTGCCATCAGTGAGGACGCCGGGACAGTTGGCGCTGAAGCTTTCTTT
TRBJ2-1	.	TRBV27	.	CASSLRSPSGEQFF	TGTGCCAGCAGTTTGAGGTCCCCTTCGGGTGAGCAGTTCTTC
TRBJ1-5	.	TRBV2	TRBD1	CASRPDRGGQPQHF	TGTGCCAGCAGACCGGACAGGGGAGGCCAGCCCCAGCATTTT
TRBJ2-7	.	TRBV2	.	CASSERFSEQYF	TGTGCCAGCAGTGAACGTTTCTCCGAGCAGTACTTC
TRBJ2-3	.	TRBV18	.	CASSPRRGTDTQYF	TGTGCCAGCTCACCAAGGCGGGGCACAGATACGCAGTATTTT
TRBJ2-2	.	TRBV27	.	CASRPGLGNTGELFF	TGTGCCAGCAGACCAGGGTTGGGGAACACCGGGGAGCTGTTTTTT
TRBJ1-1	.	TRBV5-1	TRBD1	CASRDGDSLNTEAFF	TGCGCCAGCAGGGATGGGGACAGCTTGAACACTGAAGCTTTCTTT
TRBJ1-1	.	TRBV25-1	TRBD1	CASSEGQGWAEAFF	TGTGCCAGCAGTGAAGGACAGGGATGGGCTGAAGCTTTCTTT
TRBJ2-1	.	TRBV27	TRBD2	CASSFGLAGYNEQFF	TGTGCCAGCAGTTTTGGACTAGCGGGTTACAATGAGCAGTTCTTC
TRBJ2-2	.	TRBV11-3	TRBD1	CASRQSGQGDSDGELFF	TGTGCCAGCAGGCAGTCGGGACAGGGGGATTCCGACGGGGAGCTGTTTTTT
TRBJ2-3	once	TRBV5-6	TRBD1	CASSSSADRAWDTQYF	TGTGCCAGCAGCTCCTCTGCCGACAGGGCCTGGGATACGCAGTATTTT
TRBJ1-1	.	TRBV6-1	.	CASSEGTTGQRGAFF	TGTGCCAGCAGTGAAGGCACTACAGGGCAACGAGGAGCTTTCTTT
TRBJ2-5	.	TRBV19	TRBD2	CASSAGLAGWETQYF	TGTGCCAGTAGTGCGGGACTAGCGGGATGGGAGACCCAGTACTTC
TRBJ2-5	.	TRBV2	.	CASSEAQGMRETQYF	TGTGCCAGCAGTGAGGCCCAGGGGATGCGGGAGACCCAGTACTTC
TRBJ2-1	once	TRBV5-1	.	CASSLPGEAEEQFF	TGCGCCAGCAGCTTACCCGGCGAGGCTGAGGAGCAGTTCTTC
TRBJ1-2	.	TRBV25-1	TRBD1	CASSGTGEGYTF	TGTGCCAGCAGTGGGACAGGGGAAGGCTACACCTTC
TRBJ1-4	.	TRBV4-1	.	CASSQELGPEQVIMTGKLFF	TGCGCCAGCAGCCAAGAATTAGGGCCCGAACAGGTTATAATGACGGGAAAACTGTTTTTT
TRBJ1-2	few	TRBV2	.	CASSERSQNYGYTF	TGTGCCAGCAGTGAACGGAGCCAGAACTATGGCTACACCTTC
TRBJ1-1	.	TRBV28	.	CASSYQGGAAEAFF	TGTGCCAGCAGTTACCAAGGGGGAGCGGCTGAAGCTTTCTTT
TRBJ2-5	.	TRBV2	TRBD2	CASNPSGVETQYF	TGTGCCAGCAATCCTAGCGGGGTGGAGACCCAGTACTTC
TRBJ2-2	.	TRBV4-1	TRBD1	CASSRQGSGTGELFF	TGCGCCAGCAGCCGACAGGGGAGCGGCACCGGGGAGCTGTTTTTT
TRBJ2-1	.	TRBV2	.	CASTAAELINEQFF	TGTGCCAGCACAGCCGCGGAGCTCATCAATGAGCAGTTCTTC
TRBJ2-1	.	TRBV5-6	TRBD2	CASRWTSGAYNEQFF	TGTGCCAGCAGGTGGACTAGCGGAGCCTACAATGAGCAGTTCTTC
TRBJ2-7	once	TRBV27	TRBD2	CASSKLAGAYEQYF	TGTGCCAGCTCGAAACTAGCGGGCGCCTACGAGCAGTACTTC
TRBJ1-3	once	TRBV4-1	TRBD1	CASSQDSIGTEGSGNTIYF	TGCGCCAGCAGCCAAGATAGCATTGGGACAGAAGGCTCTGGAAACACCATATATTTT
TRBJ2-1	.	TRBV7-2	TRBD1	CASSSDRGLNEQFF	TGTGCCAGCAGCTCCGACAGGGGGCTGAATGAGCAGTTCTTC
TRBJ2-3	.	TRBV4-1	TRBD2	CASSQRWASGGMQAQYF	TGCGCCAGCAGCCAAAGATGGGCTAGCGGGGGGATGCAGGCGCAGTATTTT
TRBJ1-5	.	TRBV27	.	CASSFGRSNQPQHF	TGTGCCAGCAGTTTTGGCAGATCCAATCAGCCCCAGCATTTT
TRBJ2-1	.	TRBV5-8	.	CASSLEVSSDSSYNEQFF	TGTGCCAGCAGCTTGGAAGTGTCTTCCGACAGCTCCTACAATGAGCAGTTCTTC
TRBJ2-2	.	TRBV10-1	.	CASSEAGVNTGELFF	TGCGCCAGCAGTGAGGCCGGGGTTAACACCGGGGAGCTGTTTTTT
TRBJ1-2	.	TRBV19	.	CASSLNSLGRQAENYGYTF	TGTGCCAGTAGTCTGAATTCACTCGGCCGACAGGCGGAAAACTATGGCTACACCTTC
TRBJ2-7	.	TRBV6-6	TRBD1	CATFPTGTGEQYF	TGTGCCACATTCCCAACCGGGACAGGGGAGCAGTACTTC
TRBJ1-5	.	TRBV5-4	.	CASSREPTDRSHQPQHF	TGTGCCAGCAGCCGTGAGCCGACGGACAGATCACATCAGCCCCAGCATTTT
TRBJ2-5	.	TRBV13	.	CASSRAGAKETQYF	TGTGCCAGCAGCCGGGCGGGGGCGAAAGAGACCCAGTACTTC
TRBJ1-1	.	TRBV7-9	TRBD1	CASSFPQGVSEAFF	TGTGCCAGCAGCTTCCCACAGGGGGTCTCTGAAGCTTTCTTT
TRBJ2-2	.	TRBV7-2	.	CASSPVYTGELFF	TGTGCCAGCAGCCCAGTTTACACCGGGGAGCTGTTTTTT
TRBJ1-2	.	TRBV6-5	TRBD1	CASSRGQGVGYGYTF	TGTGCCAGCAGCCGCGGACAGGGGGTTGGATATGGCTACACCTTC
TRBJ1-1	.	TRBV27	TRBD1	CASSPGGTGTEAFF	TGTGCCAGCAGCCCGGGGGGGACAGGGACTGAAGCTTTCTTT
TRBJ1-1	.	TRBV2	TRBD1	CASTLYTGGFTEAFF	TGTGCCAGCACCCTATATACAGGGGGTTTTACTGAAGCTTTCTTT
TRBJ2-3	once	TRBV9	.	CASSATRRTDTQYF	TGTGCCAGCAGCGCCACCCGCAGGACAGATACGCAGTATTTT
TRBJ2-2	.	TRBV7-6	TRBD2	CASSLTRGGAAGELFF	TGTGCCAGCAGCTTAACTCGCGGGGGGGCCGCCGGGGAGCTGTTTTTT
TRBJ1-2	.	TRBV7-9	.	CASSLGSTSAGGYTF	TGTGCCAGCAGCTTAGGTTCCACCAGTGCGGGTGGCTACACCTTC
TRBJ1-6	.	TRBV5-1	TRBD1	CASSLEGQGYYNSPLHF	TGCGCCAGCAGCTTGGAGGGACAGGGTTACTATAATTCACCCCTCCACTTT
TRBJ2-3	once	TRBV4-2	.	CASSQAVDTQYF	TGTGCCAGCAGCCAAGCGGTTGATACGCAGTATTTT
TRBJ1-2	.	TRBV30	.	CAWTAGGGYGYTF	TGTGCCTGGACCGCGGGTGGAGGCTATGGCTACACCTTC
TRBJ2-2	once	TRBV2	.	CASQTAHTGELFF	TGTGCCAGCCAGACAGCCCACACCGGGGAGCTGTTTTTT
TRBJ1-2	.	TRBV18	TRBD1	CASSRTGEGGYTF	TGTGCCAGCTCACGGACAGGGGAGGGTGGCTACACCTTC
TRBJ2-5	.	TRBV6-1	.	CASSEVVQSQETQYF	TGTGCCAGCAGTGAAGTAGTACAGAGCCAAGAGACCCAGTACTTC
TRBJ1-2	.	TRBV4-3	TRBD1	CASSPAGGAAGYTF	TGCGCCAGCAGCCCCGCAGGGGGCGCGGCCGGCTACACCTTC
TRBJ2-7	.	TRBV18	.	CASSLPGTPYEQYF	TGTGCCAGCTCACTACCCGGGACACCTTACGAGCAGTACTTC
TRBJ2-7	.	TRBV27	TRBD1	CASGPGQGPYEQYF	TGTGCCAGCGGACCGGGACAGGGGCCCTACGAGCAGTACTTC
TRBJ2-7	few	TRBV5-5	.	CASSIVLEVVEQYF	TGTGCCAGCAGCATAGTACTAGAAGTCGTCGAGCAGTACTTC
TRBJ2-7	.	TRBV7-9	.	CASSLVAADYEQYF	TGTGCCAGCAGCTTGGTCGCGGCGGACTACGAGCAGTACTTC
TRBJ2-1	.	TRBV27	TRBD2	CASSLASGTYNEQFF	TGTGCCAGCAGTTTGGCTAGCGGGACGTACAATGAGCAGTTCTTC
TRBJ1-2	.	TRBV7-9	.	CASSFVRGNYGYTF	TGTGCCAGCAGCTTCGTCAGGGGTAACTATGGCTACACCTTC
TRBJ1-1	.	TRBV14	.	CASSQDEGGGMNTEAFF	TGTGCCAGCAGCCAAGACGAGGGGGGAGGGATGAACACTGAAGCTTTCTTT
TRBJ1-1	few	TRBV28	.	CASSLFRTEAFF	TGTGCCAGCAGTTTATTTCGCACTGAAGCTTTCTTT
TRBJ1-1	.	TRBV4-3	.	CASSPRSGVGQLMNTEAFF	TGCGCCAGCAGCCCTCGATCGGGGGTTGGGCAATTAATGAACACTGAAGCTTTCTTT
TRBJ2-5	.	TRBV27	TRBD2	CASSPLAGVKETQYF	TGTGCCAGCAGTCCCCTAGCGGGGGTAAAAGAGACCCAGTACTTC